These 18 T cell receptor beta chains share one sample of origin, sequenced in a study of cytomegalovirus exposure and HLA in healthy donors (dated by TCRdb to about 2017). Libraries came from the immunoSEQ multiplex PCR assay. The multiplex PCR relied on a mix of 60 forward primers for TCR Vbeta segments and 13 reverse primers for TCR Jbeta segments. TCRdb mirrors the immuneACCESS table, restricted to in-frame sequences. Some clones are absent from its copies; in checked studies, under half trace to an unresolved V gene, and the reason for the others is unknown. The sample table shows a few hundred thousand clones, and 84% are seen once. Jointly, the top ten make up 1.5% to 2.5% of the sample. The sample comprised PBMCs. The receptors here all came from a woman between 40 and 55 years old in good health and CMV-seropositive.

Remarks on this clone: This CDR3 is also generated by other DNA sequences in the sample. The gene calls are TRBV19 and TRBJ1-4; D call uncertain. The CDR3 has 14 residues. Germline lookup yields CDR1 LNHDA and CDR2 SQIVND (reference sequence). The ends were cut back, 2 bases at V and 0 bases at J, with 4 bases in the middle. DNA for the CDR3: TGTGCCAGTAGTATAAGCGCAACTAATGAAAAACTGTTTTTT. Translation: CASSISATNEKLFF.

As concerns this clone: A read error is likely, as this CDR3 ends without the conserved phenylalanine or tryptophan. No DNA is shown, since the ends of the CDR3 on it are uncertain; the CDR3 is the one TCRdb lists. This rearrangement joins TRBV13 to TRBJ1-2; the D segment call TRBD1 is taken from the table without a DNA check. The CDR3 has 11 amino acids, counting both end residues. CDR1 PRHDT and CDR2 FYEKMQ come from the germline V gene (reference sequence). The CDR3 spells CASSSTGLLTL.

V gene TRBV27 combines with J gene TRBJ1-1; D is perhaps TRBD1 (5 bases). Trimming left V 2 bases short and J 10 bases short, with 14 bases between. In germline, CDR1 is MNHEY, CDR2 SMNVEV (reference sequence). The CDR3 loop spans 13 amino acids. The CDR3 bases are TGTGCCAGCAGTTTACGGGAGGGGAGGGTAGCTTTCTTT. It encodes CASSLREGRVAFF.

This sequence joins TRBV2 and TRBJ2-1; 8 nucleotides match TRBD2. The CDR3 length is 15 residues. V lost 4 bases to trimming and J lost 6 bases; unmatched junction nucleotides: 8. Germline assignment: CDR1 SNHLY and CDR2 FYNNEI. CDR3 nucleotide sequence: TGTGCCAGCAGTGCAAGCGGGAGCCCTGGCAATGAGCAGTTCTTC. Amino acid sequence: CASSASGSPGNEQFF.

A word on this clone: This CDR3 is also generated by other DNA sequences in the sample. The chain joins TRBV28 to TRBJ1-2, with 10 bases fitting TRBD1. CDR1 is MDHEN, CDR2 SYDVKM, per germline. Trimming removed 4 bases from V and 7 bases from J; junction bases left unmatched: 9. This CDR3 comprises 15 residues. The CDR3 DNA reads TGTGCCAGCAGTTCCCCATGGACAGGGGGAAGTGGCTACACCTTC. Its translation is CASSSPWTGGSGYTF.

The chain couples TRBV27 to TRBJ1-1; 8 bases are a match to TRBD1. The length of the CDR3 is 15 residues. The germline V gene encodes CDR1 MNHEY and CDR2 SMNVEV (reference sequence). The V and J ends lost 8 bases and 0 bases, in that order; junction bases with no gene match: 8. CDR3: CASGGTGTLNTEAFF. The CDR3 DNA sequence: TGTGCCAGCGGAGGGACAGGCACATTGAACACTGAAGCTTTCTTT.

This rearrangement joins TRBV9 to TRBJ2-5, with 8 bases matching TRBD1. There are 15 residues in the CDR3. Germline CDR1 is SGDLS and CDR2 is YYNGEE. J was trimmed by 1 base and V by 4 bases; bases with no gene match: 6. The CDR3 loop is CASSPWGQVQETQYF. In DNA, the CDR3 is TGTGCCAGCAGCCCGTGGGGACAGGTCCAAGAGACCCAGTACTTC.

CDR3 sequence (DNA): TGTGCCAGCAGTTACTCGGGGGGTAGTAATGAAAAACTGTTTTTT. This gives the protein CASSYSGGSNEKLFF. V and J are TRBV6-5 and TRBJ1-4, with D possibly matching TRBD1 (5 bases). Germline V lookup: CDR1 MNHEY, CDR2 SVGAGI. V was clipped by 0 bases and J by 4 bases, with 9 bases between them. The CDR3 is 15 amino acids.

The V call is TRBV5-1, the J call TRBJ1-4; 8 bases match TRBD1. This CDR3 comprises 16 residues. Germline V gene lookup returns CDR1 SGHRS and CDR2 YFSETQ. J gave up 8 bases and V 5 bases, and 14 bases lay outside the gene matches. CDR3 loop: CASRDPAKQGDEKLFF. The CDR3 DNA reads as TGCGCCAGCAGGGATCCCGCAAAACAGGGGGACGAAAAACTGTTTTTT.

The chain couples TRBV6-5 to TRBJ2-3; possible D gene TRBD2, 5 bases. This CDR3 comprises 14 residues. Trimming cost V 3 bases and J 4 bases, with 11 bases left between them. Germline CDR1 reads MNHEY; CDR2 reads SVGAGI. This CDR3 reads CASSYQGSADTQYF. For the CDR3, the DNA is TGTGCCAGCAGTTATCAAGGGAGCGCAGATACGCAGTATTTT.

The chain carries TRBV7-6 and TRBJ2-2, with 10 bases lining up with TRBD2. Germline CDR1 reads SGHVS; CDR2 reads FNYEAQ. CDR3 length equals 14 residues. The ends lost 6 bases at V and 4 bases at J; junction bases unmatched: 2. DNA for the CDR3: TGTGCCAGCAGTAGACTAGCGGGCACCGGGGAGCTGTTTTTT. It is translated as CASSRLAGTGELFF.

The chain carries TRBV9 and TRBJ1-5; 7 bases are shared with TRBD1. This CDR3 spans 14 amino acids. The V segment lost 3 bases and the J segment 2 bases; nucleotides outside the gene matches: 2. Germline-derived CDR1 and CDR2 are SGDLS and YYNGEE. The CDR3 DNA sequence: TGTGCCAGCAGCGACAGGGGAGGCAATCAGCCCCAGCATTTT. It translates to CASSDRGGNQPQHF.

The chain has TRBV5-4 and TRBJ2-3; D uncertain. V was trimmed by 3 bases and J by 0 bases, leaving 11 bases between them. The CDR3 covers 15 residues. CDR1 is SGHNT and CDR2 is YYREEE in the germline V gene (reference sequence). Written as DNA, the CDR3 is TGTGCCAGCAGCTATAGCTTTTCTAGCACAGATACGCAGTATTTT. This sequence encodes CASSYSFSSTDTQYF.

The chain is built from TRBV6-5 and TRBJ2-1; 7 nucleotides align to TRBD2. This CDR3 comprises 14 residues. The V and J ends lost 2 bases and 8 bases, in that order; junction bases with no gene match: 6. Per the germline V gene, CDR1 is MNHEY and CDR2 is SVGAGI. CDR3 nucleotides: TGTGCCAGCAGTTACCGCGCGGGAGTGGATGAGCAGTTCTTC. Translation: CASSYRAGVDEQFF.

The genes are TRBV5-6 and TRBJ2-5, with 10 positions matching TRBD2. V trimming: 3 bases; J trimming: 5 bases; junction bases outside the gene matches: 7. Germline V gene data show CDR1 as SGHDT and CDR2 as YYEEEE. This CDR3 contains 15 residues. The CDR3 protein is CASSYGLADAETQYF. The CDR3 DNA sequence: TGTGCCAGCAGCTACGGACTAGCGGATGCGGAGACCCAGTACTTC. The complete variable domain, with remaining parts taken from reference TRBV5-6 and TRBJ2-5, reads DAGVTQSPTHLIKTRGQQVTLRCSPKSGHDTVSWYQQALGQGPQFIFQYYEEEERQRGNFPDRFSGHQFPNYSSELNVNALLLGDSALYLCASSYGLADAETQYFGPGTRLLVL.

The chain joins TRBV9 to TRBJ2-1; the match to TRBD2 covers 14 bases. Trimming cost V 4 bases and J 7 bases; bases outside gene matches: 7. Germline assignment: CDR1 SGDLS and CDR2 YYNGEE. The CDR3 loop spans 16 amino acids. CDR3 sequence reads: CASSPFGLAGGNEQFF. CDR3 bases: TGTGCCAGCAGCCCCTTCGGACTAGCGGGAGGTAATGAGCAGTTCTTC.

V is TRBV19 and J is TRBJ1-5; D not resolved. The CDR3 runs 14 residues. The germline V gene encodes CDR1 LNHDA and CDR2 SQIVND (reference sequence). Trimming cost V 5 bases and J 0 bases, with 8 bases left between them. The CDR3 loop is CASSPQVSNQPQHF. DNA for the CDR3: TGTGCCAGTAGTCCTCAGGTTAGCAATCAGCCCCAGCATTTT.

The rearrangement joins TRBV6-5 to TRBJ1-6; 7 bases align to TRBD1. V was pared by 6 bases and J by 9 bases, with 8 bases of the junction left unmatched. Germline V CDR1 and CDR2: MNHEY, SVGAGI. This CDR3 has 14 amino acids. The CDR3, as DNA: TGTGCCAGCAGCCGACAGGGTAGTGGTTCACCCCTCCACTTT. It encodes CASSRQGSGSPLHF.